The text below deals with one T cell receptor beta chain. Its cognate antigen has yet to be identified. No base quality information exists; no much larger clone differs at one position. The sample is drawn from a study of T-cell memory formation after mild COVID-19 (dated by TCRdb to 2020 to 2022). In terms of the full investigation: TCR sequence clusters from the two donors were largely donor specific. The cohort was made up of two young adult volunteers, one female and one male, who were previously healthy. In a couple of donors, T-cell clones that expanded and contracted after mild COVID-19 were tracked by sequencing TCRalpha and TCRbeta repertoires over time. What the work shows at the level of the full study, not this receptor alone: Clones contracting from day 15 to 85 had balanced CD4/CD8 phenotypes, while a second wave expanding from day 15 to 37 was biased towards CD4+. Whether the second-wave clones peaking on day 37 were SARS-CoV-2 specific was not confirmed. Contracting CD4+ clones appeared mostly in the CM and EM memory subsets, whereas CD8+ clones were enriched in EMRA. Some responding clones were detected in pre-infection memory, which suggested that pre-existing cross-reactive memory T cells had joined the SARS-CoV-2 response. The study covered only a couple of mild cases, and larger cohorts including severe cases with pre-infection samples were considered necessary.

The sequencer listed for this sample is Illumina NovaSeq 6000. Using 5'RACE with constant-segment primers, TCRalpha and TCRbeta cDNA libraries were constructed, with sample barcodes and unique molecular identifiers added in the process. RNA was extracted from every sample with Trizol reagent. The libraries were amplified in two PCR steps, and the second step added a second sample barcode and Illumina TruSeq adapters. Sequencing of the libraries was done on an Illumina NovaSeq, producing 2 x 150 bp paired-end reads. Per the authors' processing: Demultiplexing of reads and collapsing into UMI-guided consensus sequences were performed with migec v1.2.7. With mixcr v2.1.11, UMI consensuses were aligned to TRA and TRB V and J templates and assembled into clonotypes. A clonotype was counted as expanded or contracted only when both edgeR and NoisET called the clonotype significant, with the noise models trained on biological replicates. For edgeR calls, a false discovery rate-adjusted p below 0.01 and a log2 fold-change threshold of 1 were applied. As an exploratory analysis of dynamics, max-normalized trajectories of the 1000 most abundant clonotypes were examined by PCA with hierarchical clustering. The CD4 or CD8 phenotype of responding clones was assigned using the separately sequenced CD4+ and CD8+ repertoires. Starting from the raw public reads, TCRdb applied fastp trimming at Q25, assembled clones with MiXCR and retained in-frame beta chains. One record per CDR3 amino acid sequence lists the most common genes and DNA. Clone size and V and J calls follow TCRdb, not the original study. The table for this sample lists about 210,000 distinct CDR3 sequences; under 12% of them were counted only once. The biggest ten clones account for approximately 2.8% of the sample.

Ficoll-Paque density gradient centrifugation was the method used to isolate PBMCs. The CDR3 spans 14 residues, from the cysteine through the phenylalanine. Here the CDR3 DNA is all that survives: 42 bases in frame from base 1. The V end loses 3 bases and the J end loses 4 bases, and a stretch of 12 bases separates them. Via the germline V gene (reference sequence), CDR1 is LGHDT and CDR2 YNNKEL. Specimen: PBMCs or a T cell subset sorted from them (not recorded which). The V and J genes are TRBV3-1 and TRBJ1-2; the D region possibly corresponds to TRBD1 (5 bases align). The sequence came from a man aged 18 to 29 who had mild COVID-19 (a few samples of this study predate the infection). The sample titles of this study are shuffled in the database, so cell type and time point are left out; the donor was told from shared clones. The CDR3 protein sequence reads: CASSHWTTAYGYTF. The nucleotide sequence reads TGTGCCAGCAGCCACTGGACAACGGCCTATGGCTACACCTTC. Joined to the reference TRBV3-1 and TRBJ1-2 proteins, this CDR3 gives the full variable domain: DTAVSQTPKYLVTQMGNDKSIKCEQNLGHDTMYWYKQDSKKFLKIMFSYNNKELIINETVPNRFSPKSPDKAHLNLHINSLELGDSAVYFCASSHWTTAYGYTFGSGTRLTVV.